This T cell receptor (beta chain) comes out of a study of prognosis after radiotherapy for stage I lung cancer. Looking at the study overall: From April 2018 through January 2019, patients with stage I non-small cell lung cancer were enrolled. Several patients developed distant metastases (median about 7 months) after radiotherapy; some 15 showed no significant progression.

There are 16 residues in the CDR3. Germline V gives CDR1 LGHNA, CDR2 YSLEER. V lost 4 bases, J lost 6 bases, and 8 bases stayed unmatched. This clonotype was counted many times. There were around 6 milliliters of peripheral blood drawn at each of two time points. The study amplified the TCR beta CDR3 region from genomic DNA. This amplification was carried out by two rounds of multiplex PCR. With primers specific to each TRBV and TRBJ gene, the first-round PCR was performed. TCRdb analysed the multiplex PCR reads with MiXCR anew, one entry per CDR3 protein. Of about 51,000 distinct CDR3 sequences listed, less than 35% are singletons.

The TCR sequence derives from a donor aged 50 or older with non-small cell lung cancer. The rearrangement joins TRBV4-3 to TRBJ2-1, with 11 bases aligning to TRBD2. This material consisted of PBMCs, taken before or after stereotactic body radiation therapy (not recorded which). The CDR3 nucleotides are TGCGCCAGCAGCCGCCAACTAGCGGGAGCCTTCAATGAGCAGTTCTTC. It is translated as CASSRQLAGAFNEQFF.